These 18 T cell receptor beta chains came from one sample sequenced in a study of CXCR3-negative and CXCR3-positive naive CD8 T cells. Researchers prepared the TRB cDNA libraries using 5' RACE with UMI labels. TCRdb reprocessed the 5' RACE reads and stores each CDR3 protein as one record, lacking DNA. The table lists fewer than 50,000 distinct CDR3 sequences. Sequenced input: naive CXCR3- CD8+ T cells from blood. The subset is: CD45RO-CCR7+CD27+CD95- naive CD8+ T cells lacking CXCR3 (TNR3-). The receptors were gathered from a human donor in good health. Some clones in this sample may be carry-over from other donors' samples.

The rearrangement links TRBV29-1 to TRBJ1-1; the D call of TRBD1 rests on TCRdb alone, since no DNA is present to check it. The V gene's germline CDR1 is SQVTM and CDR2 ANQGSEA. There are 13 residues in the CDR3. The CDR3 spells CSVEGQGGTEAFF.

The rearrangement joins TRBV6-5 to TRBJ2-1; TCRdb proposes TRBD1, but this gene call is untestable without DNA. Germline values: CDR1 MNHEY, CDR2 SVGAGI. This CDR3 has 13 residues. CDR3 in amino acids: CASSSGTPHEQFF.

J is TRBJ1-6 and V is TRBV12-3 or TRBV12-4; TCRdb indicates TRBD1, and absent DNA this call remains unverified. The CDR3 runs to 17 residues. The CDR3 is CASSSSSKNPPKSPLHF.

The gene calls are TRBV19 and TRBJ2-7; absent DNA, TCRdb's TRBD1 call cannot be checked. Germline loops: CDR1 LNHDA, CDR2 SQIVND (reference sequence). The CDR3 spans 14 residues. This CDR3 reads CASSNPGQEYEQYF.

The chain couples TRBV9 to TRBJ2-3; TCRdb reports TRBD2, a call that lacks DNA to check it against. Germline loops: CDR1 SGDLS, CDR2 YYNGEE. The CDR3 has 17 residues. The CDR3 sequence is CASSVALAATSTDTQYF.

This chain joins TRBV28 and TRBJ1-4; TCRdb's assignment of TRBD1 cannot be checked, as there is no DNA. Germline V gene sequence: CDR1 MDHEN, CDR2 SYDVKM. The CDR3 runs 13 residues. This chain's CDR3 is CASTWTDLEKLFF.

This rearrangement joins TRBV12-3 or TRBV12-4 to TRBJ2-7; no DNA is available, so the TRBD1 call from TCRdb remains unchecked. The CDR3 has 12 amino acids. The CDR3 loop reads CASKEGDHEQYF.

CDR3 protein: CSVSDYNEQLF. The chain recombines TRBV29-1 with TRBJ2-1. The length of the CDR3 is 11 residues. The V gene's germline CDR1 is SQVTM and CDR2 ANQGSEA.

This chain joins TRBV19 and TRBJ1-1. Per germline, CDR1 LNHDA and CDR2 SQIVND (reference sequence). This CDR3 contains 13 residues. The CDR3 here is CASSYGSNTEAFF.

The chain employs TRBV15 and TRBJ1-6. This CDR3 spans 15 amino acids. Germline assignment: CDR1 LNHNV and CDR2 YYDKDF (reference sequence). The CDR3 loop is CATRQQHDYNSPLHF.

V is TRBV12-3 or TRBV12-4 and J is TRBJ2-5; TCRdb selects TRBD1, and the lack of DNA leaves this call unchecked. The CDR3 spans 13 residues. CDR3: CASGGTGSETQYF.

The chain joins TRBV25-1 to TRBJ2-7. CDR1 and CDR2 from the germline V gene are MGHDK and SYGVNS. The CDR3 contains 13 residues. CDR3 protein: CASSVGTGYEQYF.

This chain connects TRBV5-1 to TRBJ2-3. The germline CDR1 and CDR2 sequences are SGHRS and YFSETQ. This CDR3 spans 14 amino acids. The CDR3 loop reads CASSLADPTDTQYF.

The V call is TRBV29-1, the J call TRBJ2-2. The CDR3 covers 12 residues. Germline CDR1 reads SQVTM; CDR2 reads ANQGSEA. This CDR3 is CSVHWGSGELFF.

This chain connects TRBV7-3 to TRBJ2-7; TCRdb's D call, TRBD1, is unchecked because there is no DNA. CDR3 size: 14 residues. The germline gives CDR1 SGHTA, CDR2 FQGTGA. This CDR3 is CASSLFGGSYEQYF.

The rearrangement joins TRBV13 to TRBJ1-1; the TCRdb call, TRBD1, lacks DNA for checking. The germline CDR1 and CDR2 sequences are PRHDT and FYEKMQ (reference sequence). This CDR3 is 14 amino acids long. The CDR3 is CASSLTGTNTEAFF.

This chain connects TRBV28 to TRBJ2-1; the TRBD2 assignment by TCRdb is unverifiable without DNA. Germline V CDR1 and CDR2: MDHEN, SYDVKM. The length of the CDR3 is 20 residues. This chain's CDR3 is CASSFMLTSGRESSYNEQFF. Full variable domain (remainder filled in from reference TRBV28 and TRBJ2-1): DVKVTQSSRYLVKRTGEKVFLECVQDMDHENMFWYRQDPGLGLRLIYFSYDVKMKEKGDIPEGYSVSREKKERFSLILESASTNQTSMYLCASSFMLTSGRESSYNEQFFGPGTRLTVL.

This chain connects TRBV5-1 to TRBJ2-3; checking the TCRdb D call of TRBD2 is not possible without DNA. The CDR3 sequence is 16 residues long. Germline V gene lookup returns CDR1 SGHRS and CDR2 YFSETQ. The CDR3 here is CASSLELAGLTDTQYF.